What follows describes a single T cell receptor (beta chain). Its matching antigen is unknown. The data were obtained in a study of esophageal squamous cell carcinoma under preoperative chemotherapy. Study observations and caveats: After paclitaxel-nedaplatin, abundant clones were more likely to contract than amplify. Post-treatment tumor-infiltrating lymphocytes appeared partly derived from peripheral T cells migrating into the tumor. Peripheral T cells showed a significant TCR diversity increase after chemotherapy, unlike tumor-infiltrating lymphocytes.

CDR1 and CDR2 (germline): LGHDT, YNNKEL (reference sequence). This CDR3 has 12 amino acids. The V end was cut by 6 bases, the J end by 2 bases, with 4 bases between. Time point: before preoperative PTX-NDP chemotherapy. Before surgery, patients were given preoperative paclitaxel-nedaplatin chemotherapy. TCRdb re-called the PCR reads through MiXCR, storing one row per CDR3 protein. Of about 15,000 distinct CDR3 sequences in the sample, about three fifths were seen once. The chain recombines TRBV3-1 with TRBJ2-2; D is uncertain. The receptor's source is a human donor with esophageal squamous cell carcinoma. The donor label of this sample is uncertain. This sample was obtained from a patient given preoperative chemotherapy. The CDR3 is CASSYNTGELFF. The CDR3, as DNA: TGTGCCAGCAGTTACAACACCGGGGAGCTGTTTTTT.